This section outlines one T cell receptor beta chain sequence together with its context. Its antigen is still unknown. Time point given: cycle 4 day 1 (C4D1), after five to seven weeks of nivolumab. Autologous stem cell transplantation was followed by relapse in every patient, and brentuximab vedotin exposure varied. The data were taken from a study of PD-1 blockade in classical Hodgkin lymphoma. The table came from immunoSEQ multiplex PCR; TCRdb's copy has only in-frame clones and leaves some out. The sample includes about 90,000 clones, nearly 85% seen only once; the top ten take about 17%. CDR1 is SNHLY and CDR2 is FYNNEI in the germline V gene. Between the trimmed V and J ends, which lost 1 base and 7 bases, there was a span of 10 bases. The CDR3 consists of 13 residues. Study conclusions and caveats: Relative to healthy donors, newly diagnosed patients reportedly had lower baseline TCR diversity, which was reported as lower still in relapsed/refractory patients. The diversity seen at baseline in complete responders resembled that of newly diagnosed patients.

The chain couples TRBV2 to TRBJ1-2; D call uncertain. Sequencing was performed on peripheral blood mononuclear cells (PBMCs), taken before the fourth cycle of nivolumab. The sequence was collected from a human donor with classical Hodgkin lymphoma. The CDR3 reads CASSEEGRSGYTF. DNA for the CDR3: TGTGCCAGCAGTGAAGAGGGTCGAAGTGGCTACACCTTC. Using reference TRBV2 and TRBJ1-2 for the parts outside the CDR3, the full variable domain is EPEVTQTPSHQVTQMGQEVILRCVPISNHLYFYWYRQILGQKVEFLVSFYNNEISEKSEIFDDQFSVERPDGSNFTLKIRSTKLEDSAMYFCASSEEGRSGYTFGSGTRLTVV.